This T cell receptor beta chain was found in a study of T cell responses to AZD1222 COVID-19 vaccine. The repertoire was sequenced with immunoSEQ multiplex PCR; TCRdb's copy has only in-frame clones and lacks some. This sample has around 58,000 clones, with 80% to 90% found just once. With V trimmed by 0 bases and J by 4 bases, 5 bases remained unmatched. The CDR3 consists of 15 residues. Germline CDR1 and CDR2: SGDLS and YYNGEE. This chain connects TRBV9 to TRBJ2-5; TRBD2 agrees at 8 bases. Specimen: peripheral blood, collected on day 0 of AZD1222 vaccination. This clonotype was obtained from an adult in good health. The chain's CDR3 is CASSVESGGLETQYF. The CDR3 DNA follows: TGTGCCAGCAGCGTAGAGTCGGGGGGGCTAGAGACCCAGTACTTC. The full variable domain, with the rest looked up from reference TRBV9 and TRBJ2-5, is DSGVTQTPKHLITATGQRVTLRCSPRSGDLSVYWYQQSLDQGLQFLIQYYNGEERAKGNILERFSAQQFPDLHSELNLSSLELGDSALYFCASSVESGGLETQYFGPGTRLLVL.